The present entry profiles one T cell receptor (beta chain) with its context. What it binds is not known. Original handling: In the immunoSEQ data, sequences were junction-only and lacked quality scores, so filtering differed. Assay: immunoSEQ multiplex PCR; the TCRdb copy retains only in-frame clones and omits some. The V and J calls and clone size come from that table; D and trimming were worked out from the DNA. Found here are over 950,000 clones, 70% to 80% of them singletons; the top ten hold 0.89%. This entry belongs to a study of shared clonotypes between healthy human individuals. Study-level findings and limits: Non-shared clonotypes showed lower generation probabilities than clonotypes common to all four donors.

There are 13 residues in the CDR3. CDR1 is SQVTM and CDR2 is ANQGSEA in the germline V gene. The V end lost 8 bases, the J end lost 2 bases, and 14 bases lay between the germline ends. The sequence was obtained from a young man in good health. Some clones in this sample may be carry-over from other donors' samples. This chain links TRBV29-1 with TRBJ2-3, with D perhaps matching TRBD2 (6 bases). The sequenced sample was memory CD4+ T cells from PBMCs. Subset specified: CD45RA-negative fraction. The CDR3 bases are TGCAGCCTACGGGGGACGAACACAGATACGCAGTATTTT. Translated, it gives CSLRGTNTDTQYF.